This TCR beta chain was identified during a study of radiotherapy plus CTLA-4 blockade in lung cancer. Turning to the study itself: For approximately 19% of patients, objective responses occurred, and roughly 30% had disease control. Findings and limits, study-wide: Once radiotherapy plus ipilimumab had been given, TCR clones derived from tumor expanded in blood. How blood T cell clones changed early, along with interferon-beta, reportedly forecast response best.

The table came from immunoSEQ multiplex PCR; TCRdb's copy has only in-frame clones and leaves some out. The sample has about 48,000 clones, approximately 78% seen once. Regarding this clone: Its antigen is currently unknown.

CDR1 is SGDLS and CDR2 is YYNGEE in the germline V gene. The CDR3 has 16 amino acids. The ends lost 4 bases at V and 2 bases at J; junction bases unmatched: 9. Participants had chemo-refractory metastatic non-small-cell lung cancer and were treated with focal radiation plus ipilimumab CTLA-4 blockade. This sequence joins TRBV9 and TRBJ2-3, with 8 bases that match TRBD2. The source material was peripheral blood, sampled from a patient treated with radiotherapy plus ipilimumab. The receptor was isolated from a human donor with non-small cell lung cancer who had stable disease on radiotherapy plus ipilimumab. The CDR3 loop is CASSPGGGHATDTQYF. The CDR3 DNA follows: TGTGCCAGCAGCCCCGGGGGGGGCCATGCCACAGATACGCAGTATTTT.